The 18 T cell receptor beta chains in this list originate from one sample, sequenced in a study of T cells in Graves' hyperthyroidism and ophthalmopathy. What was amplified from RNA transcripts were TCR beta CDR3 regions. TCR CDR3 regions were first amplified by RT-PCR with HTBI primers. One entry per CDR3 protein results from TCRdb running MiXCR on the multiplex PCR reads. The data show a few hundred thousand distinct CDR3 sequences, less than 20% seen once. Specimen: blood. The receptors derive from a woman in her twenties or thirties with Graves' hyperthyroidism.

With respect to this clonotype: A much larger clonotype is one base distant, so this may be a read error. This chain joins TRBV20-1 and TRBJ2-5; D gene unclear. The DNA end favors TRBJ2-1, so the J call may be wrong. This CDR3 contains 12 residues. Germline-derived CDR1 and CDR2 are DFQATT and SNEGSKA (reference sequence). The CDR3 is CSAGVAPETQFF. DNA for the CDR3: TGCAGTGCTGGTGTAGCACCAGAGACCCAGTTCTTC.

This clonotype has at least ten counts. The genes are TRBV7-8 and TRBJ1-1; the D is unclear. Germline lookup yields CDR1 SGHVS and CDR2 FQNEAQ. V lost 5 bases to trimming and J lost 0 bases, with 10 bases between them. This CDR3 has 14 amino acids. DNA of the CDR3: TGTGCCAGCAGCCTCGGGGATTTGAACACTGAAGCTTTCTTT. It encodes CASSLGDLNTEAFF.

The chain uses TRBV12-3 or TRBV12-4 and TRBJ2-7; D is unclear. Trimming left V 5 bases short and J 2 bases short, with 10 bases between. The CDR3 is made up of 13 amino acids. This CDR3 reads CASSDNYAYEQYF. The CDR3 region has the DNA TGTGCCAGCAGTGATAATTACGCCTACGAGCAGTACTTC.

On this clonotype itself: The conserved phenylalanine or tryptophan is not found at the CDR3 terminus, so this likely reflects a read error. This chain joins TRBV27 and TRBJ1-5, with TRBD1 as a possible D gene (5 bases). CDR1 and CDR2 from the germline V gene are MNHEY and SMNVEV (reference sequence). V shed 8 bases and J shed 2 bases, with 16 bases lying between them. CDR3 length: 15 amino acids. The chain's CDR3 is CASRRGGAGNQPQHL. DNA of the CDR3: TGTGCCAGCCGTAGAGGCGGGGCGGGCAATCAGCCCCAGCATCTT.

The chain couples TRBV20-1 to TRBJ2-2; D remains unclear. The germline CDR1 and CDR2 sequences are DFQATT and SNEGSKA (reference sequence). The V end lost 3 bases, the J end lost 4 bases, and 9 bases lay between the germline ends. This CDR3 has 13 amino acids. The CDR3 loop reads CSASMQPTGELFF. The CDR3 nucleotides are TGCAGTGCTAGCATGCAGCCCACCGGGGAGCTGTTTTTT.

This clonotype was counted a few times. The chain combines TRBV7-3 with TRBJ1-6; D not certain. V was shortened by 8 bases and J by 8 bases, with 16 bases between the two germline ends. Per germline, CDR1 SGHTA and CDR2 FQGTGA. The CDR3 length is 14 residues. DNA of the CDR3: TGTGCCAGCGGTTCTTTAAATAAGGATTCACCCCTCCACTTT. It translates to CASGSLNKDSPLHF.

This clonotype showed up many times. The CDR3, as DNA: TGTGCCAGCAGCTCGTCGGGAGGGTGGGGAGATACGCAGTATTTT. It specifies CASSSSGGWGDTQYF. The chain has TRBV7-2 and TRBJ2-3; 8 bases agree with TRBD2. CDR3 size: 15 residues. Germline CDR1 reads SGHTA; CDR2 reads FQGNSA. Unmatched junction bases numbered 8, after V lost 4 bases and J lost 5 bases.

This clonotype was picked up a small number of times. This rearrangement joins TRBV6-2 or TRBV6-3 to TRBJ2-1; 9 bases fit TRBD2. The CDR3 covers 14 residues. CDR1 and CDR2 (germline): MNHEY, SVGEGT. The junction had 8 bases not matched to a gene; V was cut back by 6 bases and J by 8 bases. The CDR3, as DNA: TGTGCCAGCAGAGGTAGCGGGAGAATCCATGAGCAGTTCTTC. Translated, it gives CASRGSGRIHEQFF.

This clonotype was counted at least ten times. The chain employs TRBV2 and TRBJ2-1; D unclear. Germline V gene sequence: CDR1 SNHLY, CDR2 FYNNEI. This CDR3 spans 10 amino acids. V shed 3 bases and J shed 12 bases, with 6 bases lying between them. The chain's CDR3 is CASSEVGQFF. The CDR3 DNA reads as TGTGCCAGCAGTGAGGTAGGGCAGTTCTTC.

This clonotype was picked up many times. This chain joins TRBV27 and TRBJ2-7; 10 nucleotides align to TRBD2. J gave up 3 bases and V 4 bases, and 9 bases lay outside the gene matches. The CDR3 extends over 16 amino acids. Germline lookup yields CDR1 MNHEY and CDR2 SMNVEV (reference sequence). CDR3 loop: CASSSPGLAAVYEQYF. The CDR3 region has the DNA TGTGCCAGCAGTTCCCCAGGACTAGCGGCAGTCTACGAGCAGTACTTC.

The J gene is TRBJ2-2, the V gene TRBV5-1; 8 positions match TRBD1. J was trimmed by 5 bases and V by 0 bases; bases with no gene match: 6. From germline, CDR1 is SGHRS and CDR2 YFSETQ. The CDR3 contains 16 residues. DNA of the CDR3: TGCGCCAGCAGCTTGGCCCAGGGGGCACTAACCGGGGAGCTGTTTTTT. Translating gives CASSLAQGALTGELFF.

This clonotype was observed many times. V is TRBV3-1 and J is TRBJ2-2; no reliable D call. This CDR3 spans 13 amino acids. Deletions cut 2 bases from V and 6 bases from J, with 7 bases between. Germline loops: CDR1 LGHDT, CDR2 YNNKEL (reference sequence). CDR3 sequence: CASSQIGSGELFF. DNA of the CDR3: TGTGCCAGCAGCCAAATTGGCTCCGGGGAGCTGTTTTTT.

At least ten counts were recorded for this clonotype. V is TRBV20-1 and J is TRBJ1-1, with D possibly TRBD1 on 5 matching bases. Between the trimmed V and J ends, which lost 3 bases and 4 bases, there was a span of 12 bases. Germline CDR1 and CDR2: DFQATT and SNEGSKA (reference sequence). The CDR3 extends over 13 amino acids. CDR3 region: CSARGPGGTEAFF. In DNA, the CDR3 is TGCAGTGCTAGGGGCCCTGGGGGCACTGAAGCTTTCTTT.

With respect to this clonotype: An end of the junction differs from the germline gene, which may be a read error. J is TRBJ1-5 and V is TRBV7-9, with TRBD1 identical over 7 bases. CDR1 is SEHNR, CDR2 FQNEAQ, per germline (reference sequence). The CDR3 loop spans 17 amino acids. CDR3 protein: CASSPRTGGYSNQPQHF. CDR3 sequence (DNA): TGCGCCAGCAGCCCCCGGACAGGTGGATATAGCAATCAGCCCCAGCATTTT.

This sequence joins TRBV28 and TRBJ1-2, with 8 bases lining up with TRBD1. The length of the CDR3 is 15 residues. V was clipped by 5 bases and J by 7 bases; unmatched bases: 12. The V gene's germline CDR1 is MDHEN and CDR2 SYDVKM. CDR3 sequence: CASSLLDREFSGYTF. The CDR3 DNA reads TGTGCCAGCAGTCTGTTGGACAGGGAGTTTAGTGGCTACACCTTC.

This sequence joins TRBV2 and TRBJ1-1, with no clear D. Between the trimmed V and J ends, which lost 11 bases and 1 base, there was a span of 8 bases. The CDR3 is 11 residues long. CDR1 and CDR2 (germline): SNHLY, FYNNEI. The CDR3 loop reads CASEGNTEAFF. The CDR3 bases are TGTGCCTCCGAGGGGAACACTGAAGCTTTCTTT.

The sample holds a few counts of this clonotype. V and J are TRBV12-3 or TRBV12-4 and TRBJ1-4, with 9 bases aligning to TRBD1. The junction had 8 bases not matched to a gene; V was cut back by 5 bases and J by 7 bases. The CDR3 is 15 amino acids. The CDR3 DNA is TGTGCCAGCAGTCAGGGACAGGGAGGGCTTGAAAAACTGTTTTTT. Translation gives CASSQGQGGLEKLFF.

The rearrangement uses TRBV7-9 and TRBJ2-7; no reliable D call. V lost 5 bases and J 6 bases, leaving 23 bases between the germline ends. Germline CDR1 is SEHNR and CDR2 is FQNEAQ (reference sequence). The CDR3 consists of 16 residues. The CDR3 nucleotides are TGTGCCAGCAGCAGGGCTCGAGACGGGCTTTGGGGCGAGCAGTACTTC. This sequence encodes CASSRARDGLWGEQYF.